These 29 T cell receptor beta chains originate from one sample sequenced in a study of T-cell reconstitution after alpha-beta-depleted transplantation in children. This sample's TCRbeta library carried unique molecular identifier barcodes. TCRdb reprocessed the PCR reads with MiXCR, giving one entry per CDR3 protein. The sample consists of a few hundred thousand distinct CDR3 sequences, over 10% of them appearing once. This specimen consisted of PBMCs, mostly from graft donor cells, obtained 360 days after TCRalphabeta/CD19-depleted stem cell transplant. These receptors all stem from a male patient between 5 and 17 years old who had a stem cell transplant for acute myeloid leukemia, so the T cells may come from the graft donor.

This clonotype was observed at least ten times. This chain links TRBV18 with TRBJ2-7; 8 bases map to TRBD2. The CDR3 consists of 13 residues. Trimming cost V 6 bases and J 4 bases; bases outside gene matches: 5. From germline, CDR1 is KGHSH and CDR2 LQKENI. The CDR3 here is CASSPREGYEQYF. DNA of the CDR3: TGTGCCAGCTCGCCCCGGGAGGGTTACGAGCAGTACTTC.

This clonotype was seen at least ten times. A read error may produce the germline difference seen at one junction end. V usage is TRBV5-1 and J usage is TRBJ2-7, with 9 bases that match TRBD1. The CDR3 contains 14 residues. Germline CDR1 is SGHRS and CDR2 is YFSETQ. The CDR3 loop reads CASSPGTGSYEQYF. The CDR3 region has the DNA TGTGCCAGCAGTCCCGGGACAGGGTCCTACGAGCAGTACTTC.

The chain has TRBV20-1 and TRBJ2-5; TRBD2 matches 8 bases. This CDR3 has 13 amino acids. With V trimmed by 3 bases and J by 7 bases, 7 bases remained unmatched. The germline V gene encodes CDR1 DFQATT and CDR2 SNEGSKA (reference sequence). The CDR3 protein is CSARTTSGPTQYF. The CDR3 region has the DNA TGCAGTGCTAGGACCACTAGCGGACCGACCCAGTACTTC.

This clonotype was found a few times. The rearrangement joins TRBV5-1 to TRBJ2-6, with TRBD1 identical over 11 bases. CDR3 length equals 18 residues. Germline assignment: CDR1 SGHRS and CDR2 YFSETQ. V was clipped by 4 bases and J by 4 bases; unmatched bases: 10. CDR3 DNA: TGCGCCAGCAGCCTGGACAGGGGGCTAGCTGTAGGGGCCAACGTCCTGACTTTC. Protein: CASSLDRGLAVGANVLTF.

This clonotype was found a few times. For the CDR3, the DNA is TGCGCCAGCAGCTGGCCGAACTGGGCCGGGGAGCTGTTTTTT. It is translated as CASSWPNWAGELFF. The rearrangement joins TRBV5-1 to TRBJ2-2; D is unresolved. CDR1 is SGHRS, CDR2 YFSETQ, per germline. This CDR3 is 14 amino acids long. V shed 3 bases and J shed 6 bases, with 12 bases lying between them.

The genes are TRBV7-3 and TRBJ2-2; D is undetermined. This CDR3 is built from 16 residues. Germline CDR1 is SGHTA and CDR2 is FQGTGA. V was clipped by 1 base and J by 5 bases, with 14 bases between them. This chain's CDR3 is CASSLKSDVRTGELFF. The CDR3 nucleotides are TGTGCCAGCAGCTTAAAGTCCGACGTTAGGACCGGGGAGCTGTTTTTT.

This clonotype was seen ten or more times. The chain is built from TRBV4-2 and TRBJ1-1; no reliable D call. Germline loops: CDR1 LGHNA, CDR2 YNFKEQ. With 0 bases removed from V and 1 base from J, the gap between germline ends came to 6 bases. The CDR3 is 14 residues long. In nucleotides, the CDR3 is TGTGCCAGCAGCCAAGATCCCCGGAACACTGAAGCTTTCTTT. This encodes CASSQDPRNTEAFF.

The table lists this clonotype with many counts. The chain recombines TRBV20-1 with TRBJ2-3, with 13 bases that match TRBD2. Germline CDR1 and CDR2: DFQATT and SNEGSKA (reference sequence). The trim removed 6 bases at V and 7 bases at J, leaving 7 bases unmatched. The CDR3 totals 14 residues. DNA for the CDR3: TGCAGTGCATCAGGACTAGCGGGAGTATATACGCAGTATTTT. Its translation is CSASGLAGVYTQYF.

CDR3 bases: TGTGCCAGCAGCTTAGCCCGGACTAGCGGGAGCCGAGAGACCCAGTACTTC. It translates to CASSLARTSGSRETQYF. This chain links TRBV11-2 with TRBJ2-5, with 13 bases matching TRBD2. Looked up from germline, CDR1 is SGHAT and CDR2 is FQNNGV. Trimming took 1 base from V and 4 from J; bases not matched to a gene: 6. This CDR3 region has 17 residues. Using reference TRBV11-2 and TRBJ2-5 for the parts outside the CDR3, the full variable domain is EAGVAQSPRYKIIEKRQSVAFWCNPISGHATLYWYQQILGQGPKLLIQFQNNGVVDDSQLPKDRFSAERLKGVDSTLKIQPAKLEDSAVYLCASSLARTSGSRETQYFGPGTRLLVL.

This clonotype was found many times. The V and J genes are TRBV27 and TRBJ2-3, with D unclear. The CDR3 is 14 residues long. Deletions cut 3 bases from V and 3 bases from J, with 10 bases between. The V gene's germline CDR1 is MNHEY and CDR2 SMNVEV (reference sequence). This CDR3 is CASSFTLRTDTQYF. In nucleotides, the CDR3 is TGTGCCAGCAGTTTCACCTTGAGGACAGATACGCAGTATTTT.

This clonotype has a handful of counts. The chain recombines TRBV5-1 with TRBJ2-1; 13 bases match TRBD2. CDR3 size: 16 residues. In germline, CDR1 is SGHRS, CDR2 YFSETQ. The ends lost 0 bases at V and 5 bases at J; junction bases unmatched: 2. As DNA, the CDR3 is TGCGCCAGCAGCTTGGTGGGGACTAGCGGGAACAATGAGCAGTTCTTC. Protein: CASSLVGTSGNNEQFF.

This clonotype has a handful of counts. V gene TRBV24-1 combines with J gene TRBJ2-1; 12 bases are a match to TRBD1. Per the germline V gene, CDR1 is KGHDR and CDR2 is SFDVKD. After removal of 3 bases from V and 8 bases from J, the junction contained 7 bases not matched to a gene. The CDR3 consists of 16 residues. The CDR3 region has the DNA TGTGCCACCAGTGATGAGGGACAGGGGGCATGGGATGAGCAGTTCTTC. As protein: CATSDEGQGAWDEQFF.

This clonotype has only a few counts. V gene TRBV28 combines with J gene TRBJ2-7; tentatively, D is TRBD1 (6 bases). The V and J ends lost 4 bases and 4 bases respectively, with 17 bases between them. This CDR3 contains 15 residues. Germline CDR1 reads MDHEN; CDR2 reads SYDVKM. The DNA for the CDR3 is TGTGCCAGCAGTTCTTTACTACAGGGACGGTACGAGCAGTACTTC. It specifies CASSSLLQGRYEQYF.

V gene TRBV7-6 combines with J gene TRBJ2-2, with D perhaps matching TRBD2 (5 bases). Trimming took 5 bases from V and 1 from J, leaving 11 bases between them. This CDR3 is built from 15 residues. Germline V gene lookup returns CDR1 SGHVS and CDR2 FNYEAQ. The CDR3 loop is CASSAPTRNTGELFF. As DNA, the CDR3 is TGTGCCAGCAGCGCCCCAACTAGGAACACCGGGGAGCTGTTTTTT. The full variable domain, rest sourced from reference TRBV7-6 and TRBJ2-2, is GAGVSQSPRYKVTKRGQDVALRCDPISGHVSLYWYRQALGQGPEFLTYFNYEAQQDKSGLPNDRFSAERPEGSISTLTIQRTEQRDSAMYRCASSAPTRNTGELFFGEGSRLTVL.

The chain joins TRBV30 to TRBJ2-1; D tentatively fits TRBD1 or TRBD2 (5 bases each). Between the trimmed V and J ends, which lost 0 bases and 5 bases, there was a span of 11 bases. Germline CDR1 is GTSNPN and CDR2 is SVGIG (reference sequence). This CDR3 has 14 residues. The CDR3 is CAWSVGRDDNEQFF. The CDR3 DNA is TGTGCCTGGAGTGTAGGTCGGGACGACAATGAGCAGTTCTTC. Filled out from reference TRBV30 and TRBJ2-1, the complete variable domain reads SQTIHQWPATLVQPVGSPLSLECTVEGTSNPNLYWYRQAAGRGLQLLFYSVGIGQISSEVPQNLSASRPQDRQFILSSKKLLLSDSGFYLCAWSVGRDDNEQFFGPGTRLTVL.

This clonotype was counted only a few times. The chain links TRBV20-1 to TRBJ1-1; the D gene is possibly TRBD1 (6 bases). CDR1 DFQATT and CDR2 SNEGSKA come from the germline V gene (reference sequence). CDR3 length: 13 residues. Deletions cut 5 bases from V and 6 bases from J, with 16 bases between. The CDR3: CSARSRGNSEAFF. CDR3 nucleotide sequence: TGCAGTGCTCGCTCCAGGGGTAACTCTGAAGCTTTCTTT.

V gene TRBV2 combines with J gene TRBJ1-1; D is undetermined. Trimming shortened V by 0 bases and J by 1 base, and 6 bases separated the two germline ends. The germline CDR1 and CDR2 sequences are SNHLY and FYNNEI. This CDR3 is 14 amino acids long. The CDR3 sequence is CASSEAVGNTEAFF. The DNA for the CDR3 is TGTGCCAGCAGTGAAGCGGTGGGGAACACTGAAGCTTTCTTT. The full variable domain, rest sourced from reference TRBV2 and TRBJ1-1, is EPEVTQTPSHQVTQMGQEVILRCVPISNHLYFYWYRQILGQKVEFLVSFYNNEISEKSEIFDDQFSVERPDGSNFTLKIRSTKLEDSAMYFCASSEAVGNTEAFFGQGTRLTVV.

This clonotype was observed at least ten times. The J gene is TRBJ2-7, the V gene TRBV7-2, with unresolved D. Between the trimmed V and J ends, which lost 0 bases and 2 bases, there was a span of 14 bases. This CDR3 is built from 16 residues. The germline V gene has CDR1 SGHTA and CDR2 FQGNSA. The CDR3 is CASSLAPSRSTYEQYF. The CDR3 DNA sequence: TGTGCCAGCAGCTTAGCCCCGAGTAGATCAACCTACGAGCAGTACTTC.

The chain has TRBV7-8 and TRBJ2-7, with TRBD1 identical over 9 bases. The CDR3 is 15 residues long. V shed 5 bases and J 4 bases; nucleotides not matched to a gene: 9. CDR1 SGHVS and CDR2 FQNEAQ come from the germline V gene. In DNA, the CDR3 is TGTGCCAGCAGCACGTGGACAGGGGAAAGTTACGAGCAGTACTTC. Protein sequence: CASSTWTGESYEQYF.

This clonotype turned up a few times. This chain connects TRBV4-3 to TRBJ2-2, with no clear D. CDR3 size: 13 residues. Per the germline V gene, CDR1 is LGHNA and CDR2 is YSLEER. Trimming removed 3 bases from V and 7 bases from J, with 9 bases in between. The CDR3 spells CASSHGVIGELFF. Here the CDR3 DNA reads TGCGCCAGCAGCCATGGAGTAATCGGGGAGCTGTTTTTT.

The V call is TRBV7-8, the J call TRBJ1-3; D gene unclear. The V end lost 8 bases, the J end lost 0 bases, and 20 bases lay between the germline ends. The CDR3 is made up of 17 amino acids. Germline CDR1 SGHVS, CDR2 FQNEAQ. The chain's CDR3 is CASGALTVSFSGNTIYF. The CDR3 nucleotides read TGTGCCAGCGGAGCCTTAACAGTTTCTTTCTCTGGAAACACCATATATTTT.

This clonotype has more than one count but fewer than ten. The rearrangement joins TRBV18 to TRBJ2-3; 12 bases fit TRBD2. This CDR3 has 18 amino acids. Trimming removed 2 bases from V and 5 bases from J; junction bases left unmatched: 11. Per the germline V gene, CDR1 is KGHSH and CDR2 is LQKENI. CDR3 residues: CASSPAPPTSGSGDTQYF. In DNA form, the CDR3 reads TGTGCCAGCTCACCAGCCCCCCCGACTAGCGGGAGCGGAGATACGCAGTATTTT.

The chain links TRBV4-3 to TRBJ2-3; D not resolved. This CDR3 has 14 residues. Germline CDR1 reads LGHNA; CDR2 reads YSLEER. V was pared by 4 bases and J by 2 bases, with 10 bases between. The CDR3, as DNA: TGCGCCAGCAGCCCCGGAATCACCACAGATACGCAGTATTTT. The encoded protein is CASSPGITTDTQYF.

This chain links TRBV12-3 or TRBV12-4 with TRBJ1-5, with 8 bases matching TRBD1. This CDR3 comprises 17 residues. V dropped 5 bases and J dropped 0; count of bases not matched to a gene: 9. The CDR3 protein is CASSIGQGFYSNQPQHF. The CDR3 bases are TGTGCCAGCAGTATTGGACAGGGCTTCTATAGCAATCAGCCCCAGCATTTT.

This clonotype was found many times. The J gene is TRBJ2-2, the V gene TRBV28, with 8 nucleotides matching TRBD2. Trimming removed 6 bases from V and 2 bases from J; junction bases left unmatched: 8. Germline V gene lookup returns CDR1 MDHEN and CDR2 SYDVKM. This CDR3 has 16 residues. In nucleotides, the CDR3 is TGTGCCAGCAGCCTTGGACTAGCCCGAAACACCGGGGAGCTGTTTTTT. Protein: CASSLGLARNTGELFF.

Ten or more counts support this clonotype. The chain is built from TRBV29-1 and TRBJ1-1, with D possibly TRBD1 on 5 matching bases. This CDR3 comprises 10 residues. Trimming stripped 3 bases from V and 10 bases from J, with 9 bases between. Germline values: CDR1 SQVTM, CDR2 ANQGSEA. CDR3 DNA sequence: TGCAGCGTTGAGGGGGAAGGAGCTTTCTTT. Its protein is CSVEGEGAFF.

This clonotype was seen only a few times. The chain joins TRBV4-2 to TRBJ2-1; D not certain. V lost 1 base, J lost 0 bases, and 10 bases lay in between. The length of the CDR3 is 16 residues. CDR1 and CDR2 (germline): LGHNA, YNFKEQ. The CDR3 bases are TGTGCCAGCAGCCAAGTAACGGTTACCTCCTACAATGAGCAGTTCTTC. It is translated as CASSQVTVTSYNEQFF.

The chain uses TRBV7-9 and TRBJ2-5, with 7 positions matching TRBD1. This CDR3 spans 16 amino acids. The trim removed 5 bases at V and 0 bases at J, leaving 9 bases unmatched. Germline V lookup: CDR1 SEHNR, CDR2 FQNEAQ (reference sequence). CDR3: CASSTYRDSYQETQYF. The CDR3 coding sequence is TGTGCCAGCAGCACCTACCGGGACAGCTACCAAGAGACCCAGTACTTC.

J is TRBJ1-5 and V is TRBV20-1; tentatively, D is TRBD1 (5 bases). From germline, CDR1 is DFQATT and CDR2 SNEGSKA (reference sequence). This CDR3 has 13 residues. The ends were cut back, 6 bases at V and 6 bases at J, with 15 bases in the middle. The CDR3 reads CSAVRVRGQPQHF. The DNA of the CDR3 is TGCAGTGCCGTCAGGGTTCGGGGTCAGCCCCAGCATTTT.